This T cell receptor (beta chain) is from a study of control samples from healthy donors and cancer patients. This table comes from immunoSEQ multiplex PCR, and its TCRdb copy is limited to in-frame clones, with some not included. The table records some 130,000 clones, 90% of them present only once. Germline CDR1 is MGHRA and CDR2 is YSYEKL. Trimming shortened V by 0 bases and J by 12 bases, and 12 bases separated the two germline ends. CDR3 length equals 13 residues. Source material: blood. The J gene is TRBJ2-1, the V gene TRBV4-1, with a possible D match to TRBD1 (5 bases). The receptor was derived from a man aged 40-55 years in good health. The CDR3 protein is CASSQDIGEGQFF. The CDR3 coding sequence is TGCGCCAGCAGCCAAGATATAGGGGAAGGGCAGTTCTTC.